These 22 T cell receptor beta chains originate from one sample sequenced in a study of blood T cell repertoires in COVID-19. The data were produced by immunoSEQ multiplex PCR, yet TCRdb's version contains in-frame clones alone and is incomplete. The top ten clones hold roughly 4% of a sample with about 260,000 clones, around four fifths of them seen once. The sample comprised peripheral blood. The receptors shown here come from a man aged 55 to 69 with acute or convalescent COVID-19.

This clone was picked up a small number of times. The rearrangement links TRBV9 to TRBJ2-5; D might be TRBD2 (5 bases). This CDR3 spans 15 amino acids. Trimming pared 6 bases from V and 5 bases from J, leaving 20 bases between. CDR1 and CDR2 from the germline V gene are SGDLS and YYNGEE. Written as DNA, the CDR3 is TGTGCCAGCACCTTACAAGGGCTAGCCGGGGAGACCCAGTACTTC. Its translation: CASTLQGLAGETQYF.

This clone has only a few counts. As DNA, the CDR3 is TGTGCCAGTAGTATAGGGGACAGGGCGGGGGATACGCAGTATTTT. This sequence encodes CASSIGDRAGDTQYF. The chain uses TRBV19 and TRBJ2-3; 9 bases align to TRBD1. This CDR3 is 15 amino acids long. The germline gives CDR1 LNHDA, CDR2 SQIVND (reference sequence). After removal of 1 base from V and 6 bases from J, the junction contained 5 bases not matched to a gene.

There are a few counts of this clone. The CDR3 nucleotides read TGTGCCAGCAGCCCAGGGGAATTGCTCAGTGGTTTGAACACTGAAGCTTTCTTT. It codes for CASSPGELLSGLNTEAFF. The chain employs TRBV14 and TRBJ1-1; a weak D match, TRBD1 (6 bases). CDR3 length: 18 amino acids. The V gene's germline CDR1 is SGHDN and CDR2 FVKESK. V was cut by 4 bases and J by 0 bases, with 21 bases left in between.

This chain joins TRBV10-3 and TRBJ2-1; 10 nucleotides align to TRBD1. The CDR3 covers 15 residues. Germline assignment: CDR1 ENHRY and CDR2 SYGVKD. V dropped 4 bases and J dropped 6; count of bases not matched to a gene: 6. The CDR3 DNA reads as TGTGCCATCAGTGCCGGGACAGGGGTTTCCAATGAGCAGTTCTTC. As protein: CAISAGTGVSNEQFF.

For this clone: Other DNA sequences in this specimen translate into the identical CDR3. The chain carries TRBV5-1 and TRBJ2-7; 8 nucleotides align to TRBD1. This CDR3 has 12 amino acids. V dropped 0 bases and J dropped 7; count of bases not matched to a gene: 0. Germline-derived CDR1 and CDR2 are SGHRS and YFSETQ. The CDR3 loop is CASSLDRGEQYF. Here the CDR3 DNA reads TGCGCCAGCAGCTTGGACAGGGGGGAGCAGTACTTC.

This clone was observed a single time. V gene TRBV3-1 (or the pseudogene TRBV3-2) combines with J gene TRBJ1-1; maybe TRBD1 (5 bases). CDR1 LGHDT and CDR2 YNNKEL come from the germline V gene (reference sequence). There are 14 residues in the CDR3. Trimming took off 1 base at V and 7 bases at J, with 13 bases between the two ends. The CDR3 region is CASSQARVDSEAFF. Here the CDR3 DNA reads TGTGCCAGCAGCCAAGCTAGGGTTGACAGTGAAGCTTTCTTT.

This rearrangement joins TRBV5-5 to TRBJ1-6; a possible D gene is TRBD1 (6 bases). CDR3 length equals 15 residues. Germline CDR1 is SGHKS and CDR2 is YYEKEE (reference sequence). The V gene lost 3 bases and the J gene lost 7 bases, with 14 bases spanning the gap. CDR3 in amino acids: CASSSIQGVNSPLHF. The DNA for the CDR3 is TGTGCCAGCAGCTCGATACAGGGTGTGAATTCACCCCTCCACTTT.

The rearrangement uses TRBV5-1 and TRBJ2-2; maybe TRBD1 (5 bases). Germline V gene lookup returns CDR1 SGHRS and CDR2 YFSETQ. The V gene lost 4 bases and the J gene lost 1 base, with 17 bases spanning the gap. The CDR3 spans 17 residues. CDR3 sequence reads: CASSTRQQQGNTGELFF. The DNA of the CDR3 is TGCGCCAGCAGCACGCGACAGCAGCAGGGGAACACCGGGGAGCTGTTTTTT. Based on the CDR3 plus reference TRBV5-1 and TRBJ2-2, the full variable domain is KAGVTQTPRYLIKTRGQQVTLSCSPISGHRSVSWYQQTPGQGLQFLFEYFSETQRNKGNFPGRFSGRQFSNSRSEMNVSTLELGDSALYLCASSTRQQQGNTGELFFGEGSRLTVL.

The chain links TRBV2 to TRBJ1-6; TRBD1 agrees at 8 bases. This CDR3 has 16 amino acids. J was trimmed by 6 bases and V by 4 bases; bases with no gene match: 8. Germline CDR1 is SNHLY and CDR2 is FYNNEI. The CDR3 is CASSAQGGKTNSPLHF. CDR3 DNA sequence: TGTGCCAGCAGTGCACAGGGGGGGAAGACTAATTCACCCCTCCACTTT.

In DNA, the CDR3 is TGTGCCAGCAGCTTGATGGGGACAGGCCCCTACGAGCAGTACTTC. The encoded protein is CASSLMGTGPYEQYF. The chain is built from TRBV11-1 and TRBJ2-7; 8 bases are shared with TRBD1. V shed 3 bases and J 2 bases; nucleotides not matched to a gene: 6. Germline V gene lookup returns CDR1 SGHAT and CDR2 FQDESV (reference sequence). The CDR3 length is 15 residues.

V and J are TRBV13 and TRBJ1-4, with TRBD1 identical over 8 bases. Germline lookup yields CDR1 PRHDT and CDR2 FYEKMQ (reference sequence). The junction had 8 bases not matched to a gene; V was cut back by 3 bases and J by 8 bases. The CDR3 is 15 residues long. The CDR3 DNA reads as TGTGCCAGCAGCTTCCAGGACAGGGTAAAGGAAAAACTGTTTTTT. As protein: CASSFQDRVKEKLFF. Full variable domain (rest looked up from reference TRBV13 and TRBJ1-4): AAGVIQSPRHLIKEKRETATLKCYPIPRHDTVYWYQQGPGQDPQFLISFYEKMQSDKGSIPDRFSAQQFSDYHSELNMSSLELGDSALYFCASSFQDRVKEKLFFGSGTQLSVL.

The J gene is TRBJ2-7, the V gene TRBV21-1; the table's D call TRBD1 went unverified against the DNA. TRBV21-1 is noted as a pseudogene. The CDR3 runs to 14 residues. The CDR3 DNA is TGTGCCAGCAGCAAAGTTCAGGGCCCGAGGTGGGAGTACTTC. Translated: CASSKVQGPRWEYF.

The genes are TRBV9 and TRBJ2-1, with 8 bases identical to TRBD2. J gave up 5 bases and V 3 bases, and 7 bases lay outside the gene matches. Germline V CDR1 and CDR2: SGDLS, YYNGEE. There are 15 residues in the CDR3. The CDR3 reads CASSESGSQNNEQFF. The CDR3 coding sequence is TGTGCCAGCAGCGAGAGCGGGAGTCAGAACAATGAGCAGTTCTTC.

CDR3 sequence reads: CASSQQGGPLHF. The CDR3 nucleotides read TGTGCCAGCAGTCAACAGGGTGGACCCCTCCACTTT. The J gene is TRBJ1-6, the V gene TRBV6-2 or TRBV6-3; D is possibly TRBD1 (6 bases). Between the trimmed V and J ends, which lost 5 bases and 12 bases, there was a span of 11 bases. The CDR3 consists of 12 residues. CDR1 and CDR2 from the germline V gene are MNHEY and SVGEGT.

The chain couples TRBV4-2 to TRBJ2-1, with TRBD2 matching over 12 bases. V lost 2 bases, J lost 6 bases, and 2 bases stayed unmatched. Germline V gene lookup returns CDR1 LGHNA and CDR2 YNFKEQ. The CDR3 contains 15 residues. The CDR3 spells CASSQTSGGINEQFF. As DNA, the CDR3 is TGTGCCAGCAGCCAAACTAGCGGGGGGATCAATGAGCAGTTCTTC.

CDR3 residues: CASSLLAQTTDTQYF. CDR3 coding DNA: TGTGCCAGCAGCTTATTAGCGCAAACCACAGATACGCAGTATTTT. J is TRBJ2-3 and V is TRBV7-3; maybe TRBD2 (5 bases). V was trimmed by 2 bases and J by 2 bases, leaving 11 bases between them. The V gene's germline CDR1 is SGHTA and CDR2 FQGTGA. The CDR3 sequence is 15 residues long. The full variable domain, in which reference TRBV7-3 and TRBJ2-3 provide the parts outside the CDR3, is GAGVSQTPSNKVTEKGKYVELRCDPISGHTALYWYRQSLGQGPEFLIYFQGTGAADDSGLPNDRFFAVRPEGSVSTLKIQRTERGDSAVYLCASSLLAQTTDTQYFGPGTRLTVL.

The CDR3 nucleotides are TGTGCCTGGAGGTGGACAGCTGTCTATAATTCACCCCTCCACTTT. It codes for CAWRWTAVYNSPLHF. This chain uses TRBV30 with TRBJ1-6, with a weak D call TRBD1 (6 bases). Trimming cost V 3 bases and J 3 bases, with 12 bases left between them. This CDR3 contains 15 residues. From germline, CDR1 is GTSNPN and CDR2 SVGIG (reference sequence).

The rearrangement uses TRBV2 and TRBJ1-2; 9 bases fit TRBD1. Germline V lookup: CDR1 SNHLY, CDR2 FYNNEI. The trim removed 4 bases at V and 0 bases at J, leaving 3 bases unmatched. The CDR3 is 15 residues long. Here the CDR3 DNA reads TGTGCCAGCAGTGCCGGGACAGGGACTAACTATGGCTACACCTTC. The encoded protein is CASSAGTGTNYGYTF.

J is TRBJ2-7 and V is TRBV19; possible D gene TRBD2, 5 bases. The CDR3 consists of 14 residues. Germline V gene lookup returns CDR1 LNHDA and CDR2 SQIVND (reference sequence). Trimming cost V 5 bases and J 3 bases, with 14 bases left between them. The CDR3 DNA sequence: TGTGCCAGTAGTTTAGCGCCAGACTACTACGAGCAGTACTTC. Protein product: CASSLAPDYYEQYF.

The DNA for the CDR3 is TGCGCCAGCAGCTCGACCGGGACTGATGGCTACACCTTC. It yields the protein CASSSTGTDGYTF. The gene calls are TRBV5-1 and TRBJ1-2, with D possibly matching TRBD1 (5 bases). The V end lost 3 bases, the J end lost 6 bases, and 12 bases lay between the germline ends. The CDR3 runs 13 residues. Germline values: CDR1 SGHRS, CDR2 YFSETQ.

This chain uses TRBV10-2 with TRBJ2-5; D call uncertain. The ends were cut back, 10 bases at V and 5 bases at J, with 20 bases in the middle. Germline CDR1 and CDR2: WSHSY and SAAADI. This CDR3 has 14 amino acids. CDR3 coding DNA: TGCGCCACGGCCAAGTTCTGGAGTTTCGAGACCCAGTACTTC. Translated, it gives CATAKFWSFETQYF.

The sample holds a few counts of this clone. The chain employs TRBV10-3 and TRBJ2-3, with TRBD1 matching 8 bases. Germline-derived CDR1 and CDR2 are ENHRY and SYGVKD. This CDR3 is built from 15 residues. Trimming at V came to 10 bases and at J to 1 base, leaving 10 bases not matched to a gene. DNA of the CDR3: TGTGCCACGAAGGGACAGGTGTTACGCACAGATACGCAGTATTTT. It specifies CATKGQVLRTDTQYF.